The rows below give T cell receptor beta chains drawn from one sample of a study of identical twins. Via MiXCR, TCRdb re-called the 5' RACE reads, giving one row per CDR3 protein. There are approximately 230,000 distinct CDR3 sequences in the sample; 11% to 15% occur only once, and approximately 8.8% lies in the top ten. Sequenced: memory (CD45RO+) T cells sorted from blood. The receptors here all came from a woman in her late teens or twenties in good health. Each CDR3 is given with its conserved first and last residue. D genes are given only for firm matches. The size of a clone is reported for some rows only, either as once, few or many, or as a class for expanded clones.

clone size,J gene,D gene,V gene,CDR3 DNA,CDR3 protein
medium-sized,TRBJ1-2,NA,TRBV4-1,TGCGCCAGCAGCCAGGAATATAGGGACTATGGCTACACCTTC,CASSQEYRDYGYTF
many,TRBJ1-5,NA,TRBV29-1,TGCAGCGTCGGGGAAGGGGATCAGCCCCAGCATTTT,CSVGEGDQPQHF
many,TRBJ1-3,NA,TRBV6-1,TGTGCCAGCAGTCGAATCGGAGGGAGCTCTGGAAACACCATATATTTT,CASSRIGGSSGNTIYF
few,TRBJ2-2,TRBD1,TRBV7-2,TGTGCCAGCAGCCCAGGGACAGCCGACAACACCGGGGAGCTGTTTTTT,CASSPGTADNTGELFF
few,TRBJ2-6,NA,TRBV20-1,TGCAGTGCTAGGCCGGGACGGGTAATATTCTCTGGGGCCAACGTCCTGACTTTC,CSARPGRVIFSGANVLTF
NA,TRBJ2-7,NA,TRBV5-1,TGCGCCAGCAGCTTGGGTTCTGCGGGGGCGACGAGCTCCTACGAGCAGTACTTC,CASSLGSAGATSSYEQYF
many,TRBJ1-4,NA,TRBV5-1,TGCGCCAGCAGCTTGGAGTCTGGCAGTCTGACGTTTTTT,CASSLESGSLTFF
few,TRBJ2-2,NA,TRBV6-2/TRBV6-3,TGTGCCAGCAGTCCTAGTCGGGACACCGGGGAGCTGTTTTTT,CASSPSRDTGELFF
NA,TRBJ2-3,NA,TRBV7-6,TGTGCCAGCAGCTTAACGGGATCCTTCACAGATACGCAGTATTTT,CASSLTGSFTDTQYF
few,TRBJ2-3,NA,TRBV24-1,TGTGCCACCAGTGATTCGAGAGTCAGAAAGGACACAGATACGCAGTATTTT,CATSDSRVRKDTDTQYF
few,TRBJ2-2,TRBD1,TRBV6-4,TGTGCCAGCAGTGGTGACAGGGGGTCGTCCGGGGAGCTGTTTTTT,CASSGDRGSSGELFF
NA,TRBJ2-1,NA,TRBV20-1,TGCAGTGCTAGCACCTTCTTAGGTTACGAGCAGTTCTTC,CSASTFLGYEQFF
NA,TRBJ2-3,NA,TRBV5-6,TGTGCCAGCAGCCCCGGCGGTCCGCTCACAGATACGCAGTATTTT,CASSPGGPLTDTQYF
NA,TRBJ1-2,NA,TRBV6-6,TGTGCCAGCAGGAGGGACGGCCACTACACCTTC,CASRRDGHYTF
NA,TRBJ2-1,TRBD2,TRBV12-3/TRBV12-4,TGTGCCAGCAGGAGACTAGCGGGAGGCCTCCGCAATGAGCAGTTCTTC,CASRRLAGGLRNEQFF
many,TRBJ2-7,TRBD1,TRBV10-2,TGCGCCAGCAGTTTCAACCGGGACAGGGTCTACGAGCAGTACTTC,CASSFNRDRVYEQYF
NA,TRBJ2-1,TRBD2,TRBV6-2/TRBV6-3,TGTGCCAGCAGCCGTCTAGCGGTCTCCTACAATGAGCAGTTCTTC,CASSRLAVSYNEQFF
many,TRBJ2-1,NA,TRBV7-2,TGTGCCAGCAGCTTTAGGGTTGACAATGAGCAGTTCTTC,CASSFRVDNEQFF
NA,TRBJ2-1,NA,TRBV7-2,TGTGCCAGCAGGGATATGAAGGAAGAGCAGTTCTTC,CASRDMKEEQFF
NA,TRBJ1-2,NA,TRBV7-2,TGTGCCAGCAGCTTTTGGGGTGGCGTCACTAACTATGGCTACACCTTC,CASSFWGGVTNYGYTF
many,TRBJ1-1,TRBD1,TRBV7-2,TGTGCCAGCACCACAGACAGGGCGTCAACTGAAGCTTTCTTT,CASTTDRASTEAFF
NA,TRBJ2-7,NA,TRBV5-1,TGCGCCAGCAGCTTGGAAGGGACGGGATCCTACGAGCAGTACTTC,CASSLEGTGSYEQYF
few,TRBJ2-1,TRBD2,TRBV12-3/TRBV12-4,TGTGCCAGCAGCCATCGGACTAGCGGGAGCTATGAGCAGTTCTTC,CASSHRTSGSYEQFF
few,TRBJ2-3,TRBD2,TRBV4-3,TGCGCCAGCAGCCAAGATATGAGGGAGGGACGTACAGATACGCAGTATTTT,CASSQDMREGRTDTQYF
NA,TRBJ2-3,NA,TRBV19,TGTGCCAGTAGTGGGGGGGCGGGTACAGATACGCAGTATTTT,CASSGGAGTDTQYF
NA,TRBJ2-1,NA,TRBV5-1,TGCGCCAGCAGCTTGGGCTGGGGGGCCGGGATGAATGAGCAGTTCTTC,CASSLGWGAGMNEQFF
NA,TRBJ2-7,TRBD1,TRBV10-2,TGCGCCAGCAGCCCCGGGACAGCTACTTACGAGCAGTACTTC,CASSPGTATYEQYF